The TCR beta chain described here comes from a study of blood T cell repertoires in COVID-19. Study information: COVID-19 samples collected from the United States, Italy and Spain covered acute and convalescent phases. PBMCs, B-cell-depleted T cells, or T cells were the source of the cDNA or gDNA that made up the material.

There are 17 residues in the CDR3. The ends were cut back, 1 base at V and 3 bases at J, with 13 bases in the middle. CDR1 is LGHDT and CDR2 is YNNKEL in the germline V gene (reference sequence). Authors' data handling: Researchers report that nucleated cell counts were estimated from reference gene primer amplification. TCRdb's table, derived via immunoSEQ multiplex PCR, lists solely in-frame clones and lacks some. That table gives V, J and clone size, and the DNA gave D and trimming. The sample holds about 130,000 clones, about 80% seen once. Sequenced: peripheral blood. V and J are TRBV3-1 (or the pseudogene TRBV3-2) and TRBJ1-6; weak D call: TRBD1 (5 bases). The TCR sequence derives from an older woman with acute or convalescent COVID-19. The CDR3, as DNA: TGTGCCAGCAGCCAAGTTTCAGGGCAAGACTATAATTCACCCCTCCACTTT. Its protein product is CASSQVSGQDYNSPLHF.